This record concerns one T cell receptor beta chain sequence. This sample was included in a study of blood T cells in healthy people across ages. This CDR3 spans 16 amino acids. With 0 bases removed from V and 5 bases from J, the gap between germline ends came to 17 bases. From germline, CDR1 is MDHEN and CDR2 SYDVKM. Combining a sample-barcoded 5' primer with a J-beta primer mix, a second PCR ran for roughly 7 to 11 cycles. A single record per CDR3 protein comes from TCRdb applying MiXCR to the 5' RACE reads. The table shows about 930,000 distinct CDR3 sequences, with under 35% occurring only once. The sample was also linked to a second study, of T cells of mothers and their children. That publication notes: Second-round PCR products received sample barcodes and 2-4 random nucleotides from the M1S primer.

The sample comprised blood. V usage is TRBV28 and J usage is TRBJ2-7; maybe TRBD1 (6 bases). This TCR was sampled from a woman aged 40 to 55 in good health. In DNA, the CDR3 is TGTGCCAGCAGTTTATGGTGGGGGCAAGGTAGCCACGAGCAGTACTTC. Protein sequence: CASSLWWGQGSHEQYF. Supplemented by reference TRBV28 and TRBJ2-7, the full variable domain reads DVKVTQSSRYLVKRTGEKVFLECVQDMDHENMFWYRQDPGLGLRLIYFSYDVKMKEKGDIPEGYSVSREKKERFSLILESASTNQTSMYLCASSLWWGQGSHEQYFGPGTRLTVT.